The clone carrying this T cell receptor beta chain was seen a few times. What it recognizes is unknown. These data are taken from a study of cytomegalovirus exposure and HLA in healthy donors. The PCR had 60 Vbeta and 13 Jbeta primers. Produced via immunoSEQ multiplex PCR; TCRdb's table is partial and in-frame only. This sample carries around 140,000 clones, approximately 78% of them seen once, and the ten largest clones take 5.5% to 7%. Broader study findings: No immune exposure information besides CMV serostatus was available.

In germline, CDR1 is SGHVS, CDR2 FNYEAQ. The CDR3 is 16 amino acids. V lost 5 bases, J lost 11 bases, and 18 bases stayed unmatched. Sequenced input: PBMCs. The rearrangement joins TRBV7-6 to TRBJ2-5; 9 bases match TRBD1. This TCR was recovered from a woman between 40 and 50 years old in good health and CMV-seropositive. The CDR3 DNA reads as TGTGCCAGCAGCCCACCCCCGGGACAGGGTTGGTCTGAGCAGTACTTC. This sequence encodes CASSPPPGQGWSEQYF.